This T cell receptor beta chain was sequenced in a study of OX40 agonist ivuxolimab in advanced cancers. Across the whole study: Ivuxolimab, which is an agonistic anti-OX40 (CD134) antibody, was administered to the patients. Whole-study results and caveats: CD8+ T cells (on average) carried more expanded clones than CD4+ T cells.

Concerning this clone itself: Its antigen remains unknown.

Assay used: immunoSEQ multiplex PCR; TCRdb lists only in-frame clones, some missing. The sample shows under 85,000 clones, less than 85% of them seen only once. Trimming took off 5 bases at V and 0 bases at J, with 14 bases between the two ends. Looked up from germline, CDR1 is SEHNR and CDR2 is FQNEAQ (reference sequence). The length of the CDR3 is 16 residues. V and J are TRBV7-9 and TRBJ1-3; possibly TRBD1 for D (5 bases). The origin of this receptor is an adult with an advanced solid tumor such as melanoma, head and neck, liver or kidney cancer. This material consisted of CD4+ or CD8+ T cells sorted from blood, taken in a trial of the OX40 agonist ivuxolimab. CDR3 sequence reads: CASSTTQGYSGNTIYF. The CDR3 DNA is TGTGCCAGCAGCACAACCCAGGGCTACTCTGGAAACACCATATATTTT.